The present T cell receptor (beta chain) was sequenced within a study of cytomegalovirus exposure and HLA in healthy donors. V was pared by 1 base and J by 5 bases, with 4 bases of the junction left unmatched. CDR1 SGHTA and CDR2 FQGTGA come from the germline V gene. The CDR3 runs 15 residues. The PCR ran on 60 Vbeta and 13 Jbeta primers. Assay: immunoSEQ multiplex PCR; the TCRdb copy retains only in-frame clones and omits some. The sample has under 80,000 clones, about 71% seen once. The sequence was obtained from a woman aged 40 to 50 in good health and CMV-seronegative. Sequencing was done on a sample of PBMCs. The chain carries TRBV7-3 and TRBJ2-3; 9 bases are a match to TRBD1. The DNA for the CDR3 is TGTGCCAGCAGCTTAATGGGACAGGGTGGAGATACGCAGTATTTT. Its protein is CASSLMGQGGDTQYF. The entire variable domain, with the rest obtained from reference TRBV7-3 and TRBJ2-3, is as follows: GAGVSQTPSNKVTEKGKYVELRCDPISGHTALYWYRQSLGQGPEFLIYFQGTGAADDSGLPNDRFFAVRPEGSVSTLKIQRTERGDSAVYLCASSLMGQGGDTQYFGPGTRLTVL.